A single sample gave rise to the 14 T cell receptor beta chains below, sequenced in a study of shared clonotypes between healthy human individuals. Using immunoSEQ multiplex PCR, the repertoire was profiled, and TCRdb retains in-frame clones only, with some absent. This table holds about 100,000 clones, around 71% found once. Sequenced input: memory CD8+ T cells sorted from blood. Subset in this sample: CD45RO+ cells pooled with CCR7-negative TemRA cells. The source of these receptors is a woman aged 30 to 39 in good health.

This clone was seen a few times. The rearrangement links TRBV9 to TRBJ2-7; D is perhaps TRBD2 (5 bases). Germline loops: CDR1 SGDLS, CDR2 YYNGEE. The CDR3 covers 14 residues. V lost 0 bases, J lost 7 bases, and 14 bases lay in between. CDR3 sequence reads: CASSVVGGPGEQYF. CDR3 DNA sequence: TGTGCCAGCAGCGTAGTGGGCGGCCCGGGAGAGCAGTACTTC.

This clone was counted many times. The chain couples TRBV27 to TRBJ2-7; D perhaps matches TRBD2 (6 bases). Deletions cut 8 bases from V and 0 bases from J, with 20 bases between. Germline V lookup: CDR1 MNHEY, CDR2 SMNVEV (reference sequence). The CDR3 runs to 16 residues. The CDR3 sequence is CASAPERRDPSYEQYF. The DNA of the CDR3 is TGTGCCAGCGCCCCCGAAAGGCGGGACCCCTCCTACGAGCAGTACTTC.

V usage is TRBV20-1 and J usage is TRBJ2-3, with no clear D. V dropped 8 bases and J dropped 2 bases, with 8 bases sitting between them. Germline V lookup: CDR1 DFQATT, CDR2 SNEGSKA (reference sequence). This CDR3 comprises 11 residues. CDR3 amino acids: CSRSDTDTQYF. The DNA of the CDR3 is TGCAGTAGGTCGGACACAGATACGCAGTATTTT.

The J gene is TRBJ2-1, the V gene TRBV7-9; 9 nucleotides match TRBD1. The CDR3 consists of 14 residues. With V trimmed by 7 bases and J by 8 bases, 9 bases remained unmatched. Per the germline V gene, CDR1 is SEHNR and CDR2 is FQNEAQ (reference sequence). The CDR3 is CASTDRGTQDEQFF. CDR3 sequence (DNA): TGTGCCAGCACGGACAGGGGCACACAGGATGAGCAGTTCTTC.

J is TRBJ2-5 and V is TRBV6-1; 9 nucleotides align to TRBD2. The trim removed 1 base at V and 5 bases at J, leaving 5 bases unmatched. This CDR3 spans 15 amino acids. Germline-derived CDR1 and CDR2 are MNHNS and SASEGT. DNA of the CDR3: TGTGCCAGCAGTGAAGAGGCGGGAGGGCCTGAGACCCAGTACTTC. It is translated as CASSEEAGGPETQYF.

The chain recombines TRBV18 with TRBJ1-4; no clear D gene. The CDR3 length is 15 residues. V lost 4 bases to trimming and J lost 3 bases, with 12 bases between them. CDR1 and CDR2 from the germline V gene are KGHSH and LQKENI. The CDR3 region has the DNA TGTGCCAGCTCACATAGTCTGGGTTCTAATGAAAAACTGTTTTTT. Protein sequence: CASSHSLGSNEKLFF.

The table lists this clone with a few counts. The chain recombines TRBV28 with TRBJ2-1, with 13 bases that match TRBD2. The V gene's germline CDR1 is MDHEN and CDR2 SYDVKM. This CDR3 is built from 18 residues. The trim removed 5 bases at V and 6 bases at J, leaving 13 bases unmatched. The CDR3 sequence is CASSRTSGRFRGFNEQFF. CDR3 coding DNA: TGTGCCAGCAGTAGGACTAGCGGGAGATTTAGGGGCTTCAATGAGCAGTTCTTC.

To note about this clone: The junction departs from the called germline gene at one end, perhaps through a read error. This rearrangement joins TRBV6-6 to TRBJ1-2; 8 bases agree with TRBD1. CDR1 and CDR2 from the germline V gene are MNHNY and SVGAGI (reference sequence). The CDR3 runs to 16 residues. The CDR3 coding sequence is TGTGCCATCAGTGGGGACAGGCAACTCAATAACTATGGCTACACCTTC. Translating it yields CAISGDRQLNNYGYTF.

DNA of the CDR3: TGTGCCAGCAGCCAAGACTACGAGCAGTACTTC. As protein: CASSQDYEQYF. The genes are TRBV5-5 and TRBJ2-7, with D hard to call. Looked up from germline, CDR1 is SGHKS and CDR2 is YYEKEE (reference sequence). V gave up 4 bases and J gave up 3 bases, with 5 bases separating them. The CDR3 length is 11 residues.

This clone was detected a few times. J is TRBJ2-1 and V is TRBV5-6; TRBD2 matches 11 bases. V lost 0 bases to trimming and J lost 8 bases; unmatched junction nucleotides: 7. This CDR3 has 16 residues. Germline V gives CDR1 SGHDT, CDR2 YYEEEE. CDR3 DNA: TGTGCCAGCAGCTTGGCCGGTAGCGGGAGGGTAGATGAGCAGTTCTTC. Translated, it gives CASSLAGSGRVDEQFF.

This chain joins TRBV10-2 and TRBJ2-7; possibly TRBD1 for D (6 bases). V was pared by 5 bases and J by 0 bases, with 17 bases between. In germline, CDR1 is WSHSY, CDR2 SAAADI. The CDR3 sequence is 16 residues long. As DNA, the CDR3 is TGCGCCAGCAGTTCCACCGGCCAGGGGACCTCCTACGAGCAGTACTTC. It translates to CASSSTGQGTSYEQYF.

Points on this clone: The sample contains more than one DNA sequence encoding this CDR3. The CDR3 region is CASSLTSNTEAFF. CDR3 in DNA: TGTGCCAGCAGCTTGACGTCGAACACTGAAGCTTTCTTT. This sequence joins TRBV5-8 and TRBJ1-1; D unresolved. Germline V lookup: CDR1 SGHTS, CDR2 YDEGEE. The V and J ends lost 1 base and 1 base respectively, with 5 bases between them. The CDR3 is 13 residues long. Using reference TRBV5-8 and TRBJ1-1 for the parts outside the CDR3, the full variable domain is EAGVTQSPTHLIKTRGQQATLRCSPISGHTSVYWYQQALGLGLQFLLWYDEGEERNRGNFPPRFSGRQFPNYSSELNVNALELEDSALYLCASSLTSNTEAFFGQGTRLTVV.

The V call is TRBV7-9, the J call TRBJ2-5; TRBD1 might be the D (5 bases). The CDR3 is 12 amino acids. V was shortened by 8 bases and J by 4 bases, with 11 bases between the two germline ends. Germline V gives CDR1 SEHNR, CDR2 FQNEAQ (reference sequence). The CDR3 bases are TGTGCCAGCGGGCAGGGAAGAGAGACCCAGTACTTC. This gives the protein CASGQGRETQYF.

The CDR3 loop is CASSLGTAFSYEQYF. The CDR3 nucleotides read TGCGCCAGCAGCTTAGGGACAGCCTTCTCCTACGAGCAGTACTTC. The chain carries TRBV5-1 and TRBJ2-7; 7 nucleotides line up with TRBD1. There are 15 residues in the CDR3. Germline lookup yields CDR1 SGHRS and CDR2 YFSETQ. The J segment lost 0 bases and the V segment lost 2 bases, leaving 5 bases of the junction unmatched.